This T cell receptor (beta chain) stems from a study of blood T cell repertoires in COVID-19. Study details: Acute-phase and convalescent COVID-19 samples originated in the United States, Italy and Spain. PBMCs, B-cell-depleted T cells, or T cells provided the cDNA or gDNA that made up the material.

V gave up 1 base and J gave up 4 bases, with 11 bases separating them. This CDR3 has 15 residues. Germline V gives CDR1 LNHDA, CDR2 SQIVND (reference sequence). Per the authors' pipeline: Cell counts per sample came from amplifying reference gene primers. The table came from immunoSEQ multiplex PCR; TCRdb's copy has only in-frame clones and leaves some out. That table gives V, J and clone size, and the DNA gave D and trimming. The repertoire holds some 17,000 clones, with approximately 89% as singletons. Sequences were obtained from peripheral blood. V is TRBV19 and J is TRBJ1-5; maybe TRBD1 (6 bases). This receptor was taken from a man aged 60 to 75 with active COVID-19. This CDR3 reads CASSIGGTQNQPQHF. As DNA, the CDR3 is TGTGCCAGTAGTATAGGGGGGACACAGAATCAGCCCCAGCATTTT. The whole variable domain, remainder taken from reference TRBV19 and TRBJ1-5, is DGGITQSPKYLFRKEGQNVTLSCEQNLNHDAMYWYRQDPGQGLRLIYYSQIVNDFQKGDIAEGYSVSREKKESFPLTVTSAQKNPTAFYLCASSIGGTQNQPQHFGDGTRLSIL.